The 32 T cell receptor beta chains below come from one sample, sequenced in a study of T cell responses to AZD1222 COVID-19 vaccine. Here immunoSEQ multiplex PCR was the method, and the copy in TCRdb shows in-frame clones only, minus some. The profile covers approximately 150,000 clones, with 80% to 90% appearing a single time and about 3% taken by the ten largest. Material: peripheral blood, obtained on day 0 of AZD1222 vaccination. Receptors originate from an adult in good health.

This rearrangement joins TRBV7-9 to TRBJ2-7, with D unresolved. Trimming cost V 1 base and J 3 bases, with 10 bases left between them. The CDR3 loop spans 14 amino acids. Germline values: CDR1 SEHNR, CDR2 FQNEAQ (reference sequence). CDR3 bases: TGTGCCAGCAGCTTAGGGAGTGGCCACTACGAGCAGTACTTC. Translation: CASSLGSGHYEQYF.

The rearrangement joins TRBV7-2 to TRBJ1-5; D ambiguous. CDR1 SGHTA and CDR2 FQGNSA come from the germline V gene. The length of the CDR3 is 16 residues. Trimming removed 5 bases at V and 0 bases at J, with 14 bases between. The CDR3 bases are TGTGCCAGCAGCGAGACGGGCGACTATAGCAATCAGCCCCAGCATTTT. Translated: CASSETGDYSNQPQHF.

V usage is TRBV6-5 and J usage is TRBJ2-2; D is unclear. The CDR3 extends over 11 amino acids. CDR1 and CDR2 from the germline V gene are MNHEY and SVGAGI. The V end was cut by 3 bases, the J end by 7 bases, with 3 bases between. Written as DNA, the CDR3 is TGTGCCAGCAGTTATGGCGGGGAGCTGTTTTTT. Protein sequence: CASSYGGELFF.

The chain joins TRBV4-1 to TRBJ1-6, with D possibly TRBD1 on 6 matching bases. CDR3 length: 13 amino acids. Deletions cut 4 bases from V and 9 bases from J, with 10 bases between. The germline V gene has CDR1 MGHRA and CDR2 YSYEKL. The CDR3 reads CASSLRGSSPLHF. CDR3 bases: TGCGCCAGCAGCCTTAGGGGGAGTTCACCCCTCCACTTT.

V usage is TRBV7-8 and J usage is TRBJ2-6; 7 nucleotides match TRBD1. Germline lookup yields CDR1 SGHVS and CDR2 FQNEAQ. The CDR3 is 18 amino acids. Unmatched junction bases numbered 8, after V lost 3 bases and J lost 0 bases. The CDR3 here is CASSFWTGGTSGANVLTF. The CDR3 DNA is TGTGCCAGCAGCTTCTGGACAGGAGGAACCTCTGGGGCCAACGTCCTGACTTTC.

The chain couples TRBV28 to TRBJ2-5; no definite D call. The CDR3 sequence is 13 residues long. Trimming pared 4 bases from V and 5 bases from J, leaving 11 bases between. The germline V gene encodes CDR1 MDHEN and CDR2 SYDVKM. The CDR3, as DNA: TGTGCCAGCAGTTATCAAACTTGGGAGACCCAGTACTTC. Translated, it gives CASSYQTWETQYF.

CDR3 sequence: CASSQAGTMNTEAFF. The CDR3 DNA sequence: TGCGCCAGCAGCCAGGCAGGGACAATGAACACTGAAGCTTTCTTT. V and J are TRBV4-1 and TRBJ1-1; maybe TRBD1 (6 bases). CDR1 is MGHRA and CDR2 is YSYEKL in the germline V gene. V lost 3 bases, J lost 0 bases, and 11 bases lay in between. The CDR3 totals 15 residues.

This chain joins TRBV2 and TRBJ2-7; no reliable D call. The germline V and J ends were trimmed by 0 bases and 5 bases, with 14 bases remaining between them. CDR3 length: 15 amino acids. Germline V gene lookup returns CDR1 SNHLY and CDR2 FYNNEI. For the CDR3, the DNA is TGTGCCAGCAGTGAAGCGCTTTCCACAGTAGACGAGCAGTACTTC. Translated: CASSEALSTVDEQYF.

The J gene is TRBJ1-2, the V gene TRBV28; 7 bases align to TRBD1. The V gene end was trimmed by 3 bases and the J gene end by 7 bases; junction bases not matched to a gene: 8. Per germline, CDR1 MDHEN and CDR2 SYDVKM. The CDR3 runs 14 residues. DNA for the CDR3: TGTGCCAGCAGTTTGGGCAGGGGGGAGTCTGGCTACACCTTC. This gives the protein CASSLGRGESGYTF.

The chain joins TRBV6-5 to TRBJ2-3, with D tentatively TRBD2 (5 bases). CDR1 MNHEY and CDR2 SVGAGI come from the germline V gene. The V gene lost 2 bases and the J gene lost 5 bases, with 5 bases spanning the gap. CDR3 length: 12 residues. The CDR3 sequence is CASSYRGDTQYF. The CDR3 nucleotides read TGTGCCAGCAGTTACCGGGGAGATACGCAGTATTTT.

This clone was observed once. The chain uses TRBV19 and TRBJ1-5; no clear D. V dropped 5 bases and J dropped 0 bases, with 11 bases sitting between them. The CDR3 contains 15 residues. Germline lookup yields CDR1 LNHDA and CDR2 SQIVND (reference sequence). CDR3 nucleotides: TGTGCCAGTAGTTTTGCATCTTATAGCAATCAGCCCCAGCATTTT. It yields the protein CASSFASYSNQPQHF.

Comments on this clone: A junction boundary mismatches the germline segment, possibly from a read error. The rearrangement joins TRBV29-1 to TRBJ2-2; 10 bases are shared with TRBD1. CDR1 is SQVTM and CDR2 is ANQGSEA in the germline V gene. The CDR3 runs 15 residues. CDR3 DNA sequence: TGCAGCGTTGGTAGGGACAGGGGTGATTCCGGGGAGCTATTTTTT. Its protein product is CSVGRDRGDSGELFF.

The chain links TRBV27 to TRBJ2-7, with TRBD1 matching over 8 bases. V gave up 3 bases and J gave up 6 bases; unmatched junction bases: 10. This CDR3 is 15 amino acids long. The germline gives CDR1 MNHEY, CDR2 SMNVEV (reference sequence). Here the CDR3 reads CASSFRTGSFLEQYF. CDR3 in DNA: TGTGCCAGCAGTTTCCGGACAGGGTCCTTCCTCGAGCAGTACTTC.

This clone appeared a single time. The CDR3 here is CATSIGGGTDTQYF. As DNA, the CDR3 is TGTGCCACCTCGATTGGGGGCGGCACAGATACGCAGTATTTT. J is TRBJ2-3 and V is TRBV24-1, with TRBD1 as a possible D gene (6 bases). Deletions cut 9 bases from V and 1 base from J, with 13 bases between. The CDR3 runs to 14 residues. CDR1 and CDR2 (germline): KGHDR, SFDVKD.

The rearrangement links TRBV13 to TRBJ2-7; D possibly corresponds to TRBD2 (7 bases). The CDR3 loop spans 16 amino acids. Trimming stripped 5 bases from V and 5 bases from J, with 22 bases between. Germline CDR1 is PRHDT and CDR2 is FYEKMQ (reference sequence). This chain's CDR3 is CASSPRGATRGNEQYF. CDR3 in DNA: TGTGCCAGCAGCCCCCGGGGGGCTACAAGGGGGAACGAGCAGTACTTC.

This clone was counted only a few times. The chain recombines TRBV7-2 with TRBJ2-7; D gene unclear. Looked up from germline, CDR1 is SGHTA and CDR2 is FQGNSA. V lost 5 bases and J lost 2, with 16 bases in between. This CDR3 region has 15 residues. The CDR3 region has the DNA TGTGCCAGCAGCGCAGCCCCCCAGGCCACCTACGAGCAGTACTTC. This translates into CASSAAPQATYEQYF. The complete variable domain, with remaining parts taken from reference TRBV7-2 and TRBJ2-7, reads GAGVSQSPSNKVTEKGKDVELRCDPISGHTALYWYRQSLGQGLEFLIYFQGNSAPDKSGLPSDRFSAERTGGSVSTLTIQRTQQEDSAVYLCASSAAPQATYEQYFGPGTRLTVT.

The chain has TRBV5-6 and TRBJ2-3; no reliable D call. The V end lost 4 bases, the J end lost 5 bases, and 5 bases lay between the germline ends. Per germline, CDR1 SGHDT and CDR2 YYEEEE. The CDR3 spans 11 residues. The CDR3 sequence: CASSLVDTQYF. As DNA, the CDR3 is TGTGCCAGCAGCCTCGTAGATACGCAGTATTTT.

This rearrangement joins TRBV2 to TRBJ1-1, with 8 bases matching TRBD1. The germline V gene has CDR1 SNHLY and CDR2 FYNNEI. The CDR3 contains 13 residues. V trimming: 10 bases; J trimming: 5 bases; junction bases outside the gene matches: 9. CDR3 sequence reads: CATSDREVTEAFF. As DNA, the CDR3 is TGTGCCACTTCGGACAGGGAGGTAACTGAAGCTTTCTTT.

V gene TRBV4-1 combines with J gene TRBJ2-7; D is possibly TRBD1 (5 bases). Germline values: CDR1 MGHRA, CDR2 YSYEKL. The CDR3 sequence is 15 residues long. Trimming left V 0 bases short and J 4 bases short, with 13 bases between. CDR3 coding DNA: TGCGCCAGCAGCCAAGAACAGGCCTGGGTTTACGAGCAGTACTTC. It translates to CASSQEQAWVYEQYF.

The chain joins TRBV9 to TRBJ1-2; D is possibly TRBD1 (5 bases). V was cut by 0 bases and J by 6 bases, with 12 bases left in between. This CDR3 contains 14 residues. Germline values: CDR1 SGDLS, CDR2 YYNGEE. In DNA, the CDR3 is TGTGCCAGCAGCGTAGCCGGTGGGGGGGATGGCTACACCTTC. The encoded protein is CASSVAGGGDGYTF.

The rearrangement uses TRBV7-9 and TRBJ1-1; D may be TRBD1 (5 bases). Between the trimmed V and J ends, which lost 4 bases and 1 base, there was a span of 10 bases. The CDR3 is 14 amino acids. From germline, CDR1 is SEHNR and CDR2 FQNEAQ (reference sequence). This chain's CDR3 is CASSSREGNTEAFF. The CDR3 coding sequence is TGTGCCAGCAGCTCCAGGGAGGGGAACACTGAAGCTTTCTTT.

The chain uses TRBV28 and TRBJ1-2; D gene ambiguous. Germline CDR1 is MDHEN and CDR2 is SYDVKM. Trimming stripped 4 bases from V and 11 bases from J, with 20 bases between. The CDR3 is 14 residues long. CDR3: CASSSRDPPLEYTF. The CDR3 nucleotides are TGTGCCAGCAGTTCAAGAGACCCTCCTTTGGAGTACACCTTC.

The V and J genes are TRBV7-9 and TRBJ1-2; D is possibly TRBD1 (6 bases). CDR3 length: 11 amino acids. V was trimmed by 5 bases and J by 6 bases, leaving 7 bases between them. In germline, CDR1 is SEHNR, CDR2 FQNEAQ (reference sequence). Here the CDR3 DNA reads TGTGCCAGCAGCCCAGGGGATGGCTACACCTTC. Translated, it gives CASSPGDGYTF.

This clone was counted a few times. The chain joins TRBV6-6 to TRBJ2-3, with D hard to call. The CDR3 spans 14 residues. Trimming took off 0 bases at V and 4 bases at J, with 8 bases between the two ends. CDR1 is MNHNY, CDR2 SVGAGI, per germline (reference sequence). The CDR3 bases are TGTGCCAGCAGTTACTCGCAGTCGGCAGATACGCAGTATTTT. This sequence encodes CASSYSQSADTQYF.

V is TRBV9 and J is TRBJ1-6, with a weak D call TRBD1 (5 bases). V lost 4 bases and J 9 bases, leaving 17 bases between the germline ends. The CDR3 runs to 15 residues. The V gene's germline CDR1 is SGDLS and CDR2 YYNGEE. This CDR3 is CASSSRDGGLSPLHF. Here the CDR3 DNA reads TGTGCCAGCAGCTCCCGGGACGGCGGCCTTTCACCCCTCCACTTT.

This clone has just a few counts. The chain has TRBV4-1 and TRBJ2-7, with D possibly TRBD1 on 6 matching bases. V shed 2 bases and J shed 0 bases, with 11 bases lying between them. The CDR3 has 15 amino acids. Germline CDR1 is MGHRA and CDR2 is YSYEKL. The CDR3 here is CASSQSTGTSYEQYF. The CDR3 DNA follows: TGCGCCAGCAGCCAAAGTACAGGGACCTCCTACGAGCAGTACTTC.

This clone was detected a few times. V and J are TRBV6-4 and TRBJ2-3; a possible D gene is TRBD1 (6 bases). The V and J ends lost 6 bases and 3 bases respectively, with 13 bases between them. The germline CDR1 and CDR2 sequences are MRHNA and SNTAGT. There are 14 residues in the CDR3. The CDR3 sequence: CASSVRGGTDTQYF. The CDR3 nucleotides are TGTGCCAGCAGCGTCAGGGGCGGAACAGATACGCAGTATTTT.

The CDR3 spells CASSVDLSAYEQYF. The CDR3 nucleotides are TGTGCCAGCAGTGTAGATCTGAGCGCCTACGAGCAGTACTTC. This chain links TRBV2 with TRBJ2-7; D not certain. V was cut by 4 bases and J by 2 bases, with 12 bases left in between. The CDR3 has 14 residues. Germline V lookup: CDR1 SNHLY, CDR2 FYNNEI.

The V gene is TRBV11-3, the J gene TRBJ1-1; D is perhaps TRBD1 (5 bases). The V gene lost 5 bases and the J gene lost 4 bases, with 17 bases spanning the gap. The CDR3 spans 15 residues. Germline lookup yields CDR1 SGHNT and CDR2 YENEEA. CDR3 sequence reads: CASSPGGLGGTEAFF. In DNA, the CDR3 is TGTGCCAGCAGCCCCGGGGGGTTGGGAGGCACTGAAGCTTTCTTT.

This chain joins TRBV7-3 and TRBJ2-5, with 8 bases that match TRBD2. Per the germline V gene, CDR1 is SGHTA and CDR2 is FQGTGA. This CDR3 is built from 16 residues. V trimming: 4 bases; J trimming: 4 bases; junction bases outside the gene matches: 11. CDR3 in DNA: TGTGCCAGCAGCTCCCAAGCGGGAGTATTAGGAGAGACCCAGTACTTC. It yields the protein CASSSQAGVLGETQYF.

To note about this clone: Other DNA sequences in the sample encode the same CDR3. J is TRBJ2-7 and V is TRBV5-1; TRBD2 agrees at 7 bases. The germline V gene has CDR1 SGHRS and CDR2 YFSETQ. This CDR3 has 14 amino acids. The V and J ends lost 0 bases and 1 base, in that order; junction bases with no gene match: 1. The CDR3 sequence: CASSLAGGSYEQYF. The CDR3 DNA follows: TGCGCCAGCAGCTTGGCGGGGGGTTCCTACGAGCAGTACTTC.

V is TRBV3-1 (or the pseudogene TRBV3-2) and J is TRBJ1-4, with 8 bases identical to TRBD1. The V gene end was trimmed by 1 base and the J gene end by 11 bases; junction bases not matched to a gene: 9. Germline V gives CDR1 LGHDT, CDR2 YNNKEL (reference sequence). This CDR3 is 15 amino acids long. In nucleotides, the CDR3 is TGTGCCAGCAGCCAAGGTGGACAGGGATCGGGGAAACTGTTTTTT. Translated, it gives CASSQGGQGSGKLFF.